Below, one TCR beta chain is given with its context. Here immunoSEQ multiplex PCR was the method, and the copy in TCRdb shows in-frame clones only, minus some. This table has around 68,000 clones, 75% to 90% appearing once. The record originates from a study of blood T cell repertoires in COVID-19. V lost 4 bases and J 0 bases, leaving 10 bases between the germline ends. The germline CDR1 and CDR2 sequences are SNHLY and FYNNEI. The length of the CDR3 is 16 residues. The receptor was isolated from a man aged 45-65 years with acute or convalescent COVID-19. This chain uses TRBV2 with TRBJ1-6, with D unclear. The sequenced sample was peripheral blood. As DNA, the CDR3 is TGTGCCAGCAGTGTGGAGGAGAGCTCCTATAATTCACCCCTCCACTTT. Its translation is CASSVEESSYNSPLHF.